Below are 2 T cell receptor beta chains sequenced from a single sample in a study of blood T cells in healthy people across ages. A second PCR, run for roughly 7 to 12 cycles, used a sample-barcoded 5' primer plus a J-beta primer mix. Using its own MiXCR run on the 5' RACE reads, TCRdb lists one record per CDR3 protein. The data hold over 1,500,000 distinct CDR3 sequences, with about 50% observed a single time. Source material: blood. These receptors originate from a middle-aged woman in good health.

Details on this clonotype: A much bigger clone sits one base away, suggesting this may be a read error. The gene calls are TRBV7-2 and TRBJ2-1, with a weak D call TRBD1 (5 bases). The CDR3 loop spans 12 amino acids. Germline loops: CDR1 SGHTA, CDR2 FQGNSA. In nucleotides, the CDR3 is TGTGCCAGCAGCCTACAGGAAAATGAGCAGTTATTC. Translating it yields CASSLQENEQLF. The full variable domain, its missing parts supplied by reference TRBV7-2 and TRBJ2-1, is GAGVSQSPSNKVTEKGKDVELRCDPISGHTALYWYRQSLGQGLEFLIYFQGNSAPDKSGLPSDRFSAERTGGSVSTLTIQRTQQEDSAVYLCASSLQENEQLFGPGTRLTVL.

This clonotype was observed a handful of times. The chain recombines TRBV13 with TRBJ1-6; TRBD1 is a possible D gene (6 bases). V lost 5 bases and J lost 6, with 14 bases in between. The germline V gene has CDR1 PRHDT and CDR2 FYEKMQ (reference sequence). The CDR3 is made up of 15 amino acids. The CDR3 DNA sequence: TGTGCCAGCAGCCCAGGGGACAAATCTAATTCACCCCTCCACTTT. Its protein is CASSPGDKSNSPLHF.